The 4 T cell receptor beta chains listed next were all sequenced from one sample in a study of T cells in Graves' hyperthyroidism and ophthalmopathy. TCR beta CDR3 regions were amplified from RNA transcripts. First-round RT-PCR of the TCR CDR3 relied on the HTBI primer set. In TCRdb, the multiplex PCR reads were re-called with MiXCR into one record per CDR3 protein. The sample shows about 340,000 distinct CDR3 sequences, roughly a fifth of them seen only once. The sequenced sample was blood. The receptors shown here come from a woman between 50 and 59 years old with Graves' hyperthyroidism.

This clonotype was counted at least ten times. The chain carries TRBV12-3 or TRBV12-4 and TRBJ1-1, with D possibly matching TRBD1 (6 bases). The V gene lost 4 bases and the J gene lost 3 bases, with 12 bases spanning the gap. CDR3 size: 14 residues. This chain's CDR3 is CASSSRGLDTEAFF. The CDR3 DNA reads TGTGCCAGCAGTTCCAGGGGCCTGGACACTGAAGCTTTCTTT.

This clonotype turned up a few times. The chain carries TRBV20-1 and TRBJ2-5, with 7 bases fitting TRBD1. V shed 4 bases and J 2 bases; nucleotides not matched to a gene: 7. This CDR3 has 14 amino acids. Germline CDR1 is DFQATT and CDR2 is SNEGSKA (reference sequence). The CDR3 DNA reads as TGCAGTGCTAACGACCGGGACAGTCAAGAGACCCAGTACTTC. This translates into CSANDRDSQETQYF.

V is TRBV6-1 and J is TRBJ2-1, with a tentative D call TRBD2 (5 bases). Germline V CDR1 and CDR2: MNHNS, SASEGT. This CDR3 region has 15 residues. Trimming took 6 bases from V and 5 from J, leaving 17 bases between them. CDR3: CASRPPRGSDNEQFF. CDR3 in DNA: TGTGCCAGCAGGCCGCCCCGGGGTAGCGACAATGAGCAGTTCTTC.

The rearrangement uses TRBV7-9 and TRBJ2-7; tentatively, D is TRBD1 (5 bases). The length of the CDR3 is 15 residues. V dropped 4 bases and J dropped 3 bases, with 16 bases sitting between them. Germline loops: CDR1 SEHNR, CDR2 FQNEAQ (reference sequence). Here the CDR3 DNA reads TGTGCCAGCAGCTCGCTCATTAAAAGGGGCTACGAGCAGTACTTC. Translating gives CASSSLIKRGYEQYF.